One sample yielded the 21 T cell receptor beta chains listed below, sequenced in a study of early T cells in non-severe SARS-CoV-2 infection. A single record per CDR3 protein comes from TCRdb applying MiXCR to the 5' RACE reads. The sample has around 39,000 distinct CDR3 sequences, approximately 8% seen once. Sequenced material: whole blood, taken at baseline. These receptors originate from an adult who was a healthcare worker with PCR-confirmed SARS-CoV-2 infection or an uninfected control (not recorded which).

This clonotype was counted ten times or more. The CDR3 nucleotides read TGCAGTGCTAGAGATCTCGACCAAAGGGGGACTGAAGCTTTCTTT. Translating it yields CSARDLDQRGTEAFF. This chain links TRBV20-1 with TRBJ1-1, with D possibly being TRBD1 (6 bases). V shed 0 bases and J shed 5 bases, with 16 bases lying between them. CDR3 length: 15 residues. CDR1 DFQATT and CDR2 SNEGSKA come from the germline V gene (reference sequence).

This clonotype turned up a few times. The chain joins TRBV6-2 or TRBV6-3 to TRBJ2-5; 12 nucleotides line up with TRBD2. The CDR3 loop spans 16 amino acids. Germline V lookup: CDR1 MNHEY, CDR2 SVGEGT. Unmatched junction bases numbered 3, after V lost 4 bases and J lost 0 bases. This CDR3 reads CASSSGLAGHQETQYF. CDR3 DNA sequence: TGTGCCAGCAGTTCAGGACTAGCGGGACACCAAGAGACCCAGTACTTC.

This clonotype has a count of ten or more. The chain links TRBV6-4 to TRBJ2-3; 10 nucleotides line up with TRBD2. Unmatched junction bases numbered 6, after V lost 5 bases and J lost 4 bases. Looked up from germline, CDR1 is MRHNA and CDR2 is SNTAGT. There are 15 residues in the CDR3. CDR3 amino acids: CASSQSGGAADTQYF. In nucleotides, the CDR3 is TGTGCCAGCAGTCAAAGCGGGGGGGCCGCAGATACGCAGTATTTT.

This clonotype was recorded a few times. The chain recombines TRBV5-1 with TRBJ2-4; 7 nucleotides match TRBD2. This CDR3 has 17 residues. V lost 3 bases and J lost 4; bases outside the gene matches: 13. Germline assignment: CDR1 SGHRS and CDR2 YFSETQ. The CDR3 DNA sequence: TGCGCCAGCAGCTCCTCCCCACTAGCGCGGGGTAAAAACATTCAGTACTTC. It yields the protein CASSSSPLARGKNIQYF. Full variable domain (rest looked up from reference TRBV5-1 and TRBJ2-4): KAGVTQTPRYLIKTRGQQVTLSCSPISGHRSVSWYQQTPGQGLQFLFEYFSETQRNKGNFPGRFSGRQFSNSRSEMNVSTLELGDSALYLCASSSSPLARGKNIQYFGAGTRLSVL.

This clonotype was seen at least ten times. The CDR3 bases are TGTGCCAGCAGTCCGTCCCGCCAATCCTACGAGCAGTACTTC. Its translation is CASSPSRQSYEQYF. V and J are TRBV11-3 and TRBJ2-7; D is undetermined. Germline V gene sequence: CDR1 SGHNT, CDR2 YENEEA. CDR3 size: 14 residues. V was trimmed by 6 bases and J by 1 base, leaving 13 bases between them.

The CDR3 sequence: CASSYSLDRILLNTGELFF. CDR3 in DNA: TGTGCCAGCAGTTACTCATTGGACCGCATCCTTCTGAACACCGGGGAGCTGTTTTTT. V gene TRBV6-5 combines with J gene TRBJ2-2, with no clear D. V dropped 0 bases and J dropped 1 base, with 18 bases sitting between them. Germline assignment: CDR1 MNHEY and CDR2 SVGAGI. The CDR3 consists of 19 residues.

This chain uses TRBV11-2 with TRBJ1-1, with D possibly matching TRBD1 (6 bases). V lost 5 bases, J lost 0 bases, and 13 bases lay in between. CDR3 size: 15 residues. CDR1 SGHAT and CDR2 FQNNGV come from the germline V gene. CDR3 sequence: CASSPRGQLNTEAFF. CDR3 sequence (DNA): TGTGCCAGCAGCCCAAGAGGACAGTTGAACACTGAAGCTTTCTTT.

The chain has TRBV6-5 and TRBJ1-4, with 8 nucleotides matching TRBD1. Germline-derived CDR1 and CDR2 are MNHEY and SVGAGI. The CDR3 is made up of 14 amino acids. Trimming took 6 bases from V and 6 from J; bases not matched to a gene: 6. CDR3 loop: CASSHSGGDEKLFF. CDR3 nucleotide sequence: TGTGCCAGCAGCCACTCAGGGGGCGATGAAAAACTGTTTTTT.

This clonotype was seen a handful of times. This sequence joins TRBV6-5 and TRBJ1-2, with unresolved D. CDR1 and CDR2 (germline): MNHEY, SVGAGI. The CDR3 has 12 amino acids. The V and J ends lost 7 bases and 2 bases respectively, with 8 bases between them. The CDR3 protein is CASTRGNYGYTF. DNA for the CDR3: TGTGCCAGCACGCGAGGGAACTATGGCTACACCTTC.

The chain carries TRBV6-5 and TRBJ2-7; 8 bases line up with TRBD2. V lost 2 bases, J lost 2 bases, and 5 bases stayed unmatched. The CDR3 has 15 residues. Germline CDR1 and CDR2: MNHEY and SVGAGI. CDR3 nucleotide sequence: TGTGCCAGCAGTTACCGGGAGGGAGGGGCCTACGAGCAGTACTTC. It codes for CASSYREGGAYEQYF.

This clonotype was seen more than once but under ten times. The chain combines TRBV11-2 with TRBJ2-7; 7 nucleotides match TRBD2. The germline CDR1 and CDR2 sequences are SGHAT and FQNNGV. The CDR3 consists of 15 residues. V lost 3 bases to trimming and J lost 4 bases; unmatched junction nucleotides: 9. This CDR3 reads CASSLEAVRGYEQYF. Written as DNA, the CDR3 is TGTGCCAGCAGCTTGGAAGCCGTGCGGGGGTACGAGCAGTACTTC.

In its sample, this clonotype was seen many times. The V call is TRBV3-1, the J call TRBJ1-1; no reliable D call. V lost 2 bases and J lost 0, with 4 bases in between. Germline CDR1 reads LGHDT; CDR2 reads YNNKEL (reference sequence). The CDR3 has 13 amino acids. CDR3 bases: TGTGCCAGCAGCCAACAGGTGAACACTGAAGCTTTCTTT. This encodes CASSQQVNTEAFF.

This clonotype has at least ten counts. This chain uses TRBV20-1 with TRBJ2-4; 10 bases are shared with TRBD1. Looked up from germline, CDR1 is DFQATT and CDR2 is SNEGSKA (reference sequence). Unmatched junction bases numbered 3, after V lost 4 bases and J lost 3 bases. This CDR3 region has 14 residues. CDR3 amino acids: CSAKGQGDKNIQYF. The CDR3 nucleotides are TGCAGTGCTAAAGGACAGGGGGACAAAAACATTCAGTACTTC.

About this clonotype: One junction end disagrees with the germline gene, perhaps due to a read error. The chain joins TRBV7-7 to TRBJ2-5, with 8 bases aligning to TRBD2. The CDR3 extends over 17 amino acids. Germline CDR1 and CDR2: SSHAT and FNYEAQ (reference sequence). In DNA, the CDR3 is TGTGCTAGCAGCCCCCTAGGCAGGACTAGCTTAAAGGAGACCCAGTACTTC. Translating gives CASSPLGRTSLKETQYF.

The chain links TRBV19 to TRBJ1-5, with D possibly matching TRBD1 (5 bases). V lost 8 bases, J lost 5 bases, and 10 bases lay in between. Germline loops: CDR1 LNHDA, CDR2 SQIVND (reference sequence). This CDR3 spans 12 amino acids. CDR3 DNA sequence: TGTGCCAGTTCGACAGTCCATCAGCCCCAGCATTTT. It encodes CASSTVHQPQHF.

In its sample, this clonotype was seen many times. The V and J genes are TRBV6-5 and TRBJ1-2; possible D gene TRBD1, 5 bases. The germline gives CDR1 MNHEY, CDR2 SVGAGI. The V and J ends lost 3 bases and 3 bases respectively, with 11 bases between them. The CDR3 totals 14 residues. The CDR3 loop reads CASSYQGGYYGYTF. Written as DNA, the CDR3 is TGTGCCAGCAGTTATCAGGGTGGCTACTATGGCTACACCTTC.

This clonotype was seen a handful of times. The chain couples TRBV5-4 to TRBJ2-5, with 9 bases aligning to TRBD2. From germline, CDR1 is SGHNT and CDR2 YYREEE (reference sequence). The V gene end was trimmed by 5 bases and the J gene end by 4 bases; junction bases not matched to a gene: 9. The CDR3 length is 15 residues. The CDR3 sequence: CASRRTSGLGETQYF. The CDR3 DNA is TGTGCCAGCAGGCGCACTAGCGGGCTTGGAGAGACCCAGTACTTC.

This clonotype appeared many times. This sequence joins TRBV27 and TRBJ1-1, with unresolved D. V was clipped by 3 bases and J by 2 bases, with 13 bases between them. Germline CDR1 MNHEY, CDR2 SMNVEV (reference sequence). CDR3 length: 15 residues. CDR3 DNA: TGTGCCAGCAGTTTTGGAACCGAAGCTAACACTGAAGCTTTCTTT. This translates into CASSFGTEANTEAFF.

By sample fraction, this clonotype is medium-sized. V usage is TRBV7-2 and J usage is TRBJ1-5, with 7 bases matching TRBD1. Germline-derived CDR1 and CDR2 are SGHTA and FQGNSA. This CDR3 is built from 15 residues. The V gene end was trimmed by 7 bases and the J gene end by 3 bases; junction bases not matched to a gene: 9. The CDR3 loop is CASTDREDINQPQHF. The CDR3 nucleotides are TGTGCCAGCACCGACAGGGAGGACATCAATCAGCCCCAGCATTTT.

The genes are TRBV21-1 and TRBJ1-2; the table gives TRBD1 as D, unverified against the DNA. TRBV21-1 is a pseudogene. This CDR3 has 14 amino acids. The CDR3 here is CASSRTGINYGYTF. CDR3 sequence (DNA): TGTGCCAGCAGCCGGACAGGGATTAACTATGGCTACACCTTC.

Turning to this clonotype: One end of the junction fails to match germline, which may point to a read error. This chain links TRBV29-1 with TRBJ1-1; TRBD1 might be the D (6 bases). Germline CDR1 reads SQVTM; CDR2 reads ANQGSEA. CDR3 length equals 11 residues. CDR3 sequence reads: CSVTGNAEAFF. For the CDR3, the DNA is TGCAGCGTCACAGGGAACGCTGAAGCTTTCTTT.